Below, 10 T cell receptor beta chains from the same sample are listed, as sequenced in a study of breast tumors, draining lymph nodes, adjacent tissues. TCRdb reprocessed the multiplex PCR reads via MiXCR and lists one record per CDR3 protein. The table lists about 230,000 distinct CDR3 sequences, roughly 30% of them singletons. The lymph nodes were axillary draining lymph nodes from breast cancer patients. The sequenced sample was axillary lymph node tissue. These receptors were obtained from a female donor with breast cancer. Some clones in this sample may be carry-over from other donors' samples.

This chain uses TRBV7-2 with TRBJ2-5; 10 positions match TRBD2. V lost 5 bases and J lost 5; bases outside the gene matches: 5. This CDR3 comprises 14 residues. From germline, CDR1 is SGHTA and CDR2 FQGNSA. The DNA for the CDR3 is TGTGCCAGCAGCCCCACTAGCGGGATCGAGACCCAGTACTTC. Translating gives CASSPTSGIETQYF.

There are many counts of this clonotype. The rearrangement links TRBV19 to TRBJ2-3, with 8 bases fitting TRBD1. Germline V gene lookup returns CDR1 LNHDA and CDR2 SQIVND (reference sequence). The V segment lost 6 bases and the J segment 5 bases; nucleotides outside the gene matches: 16. The CDR3 has 17 amino acids. The CDR3 region has the DNA TGTGCCAGTAGAGACAGGGGAGGCGGGAACCAGATAGATACGCAGTATTTT. Translation gives CASRDRGGGNQIDTQYF.

This clonotype was detected a few times. This chain connects TRBV6-5 to TRBJ1-6; D is ambiguous. Germline CDR1 MNHEY, CDR2 SVGAGI. Trimming took 2 bases from V and 0 from J, leaving 5 bases between them. This CDR3 is built from 15 residues. The CDR3 DNA reads TGTGCCAGCAGTTACGGGTTCTCCTATAATTCACCCCTCCACTTT. This translates into CASSYGFSYNSPLHF.

The rearrangement links TRBV12-3 or TRBV12-4 to TRBJ2-5; 7 bases align to TRBD1. The trim removed 6 bases at V and 5 bases at J, leaving 9 bases unmatched. This CDR3 has 14 amino acids. In DNA, the CDR3 is TGTGCCAGCAGCCAGATACAGGGGTGGGAGACCCAGTACTTC. Translating gives CASSQIQGWETQYF.

On this clonotype: No conserved phenylalanine or tryptophan ends this CDR3, so it is likely a read error. Because the CDR3's place on the DNA is in doubt, the DNA is left out and the CDR3 is given as listed by TCRdb. J is TRBJ2-5 and V is TRBV20-1; the table gives TRBD1 as D, unverified against the DNA. The CDR3 adds up to 8 amino acids, both ends counted. CDR1 and CDR2 (germline): DFQATT, SNEGSKA (reference sequence). This CDR3 is CSARPGSS.

This clonotype occurred many times. The V and J genes are TRBV18 and TRBJ2-5; maybe TRBD2 (5 bases). V was pared by 3 bases and J by 5 bases, with 13 bases between. The CDR3 consists of 14 residues. Germline lookup yields CDR1 KGHSH and CDR2 LQKENI. The DNA for the CDR3 is TGTGCCAGCTCACCCCAACTAGGCGCGGAGACCCAGTACTTC. Its protein is CASSPQLGAETQYF. Full variable domain (remainder filled in from reference TRBV18 and TRBJ2-5): NAGVMQNPRHLVRRRGQEARLRCSPMKGHSHVYWYRQLPEEGLKFMVYLQKENIIDESGMPKERFSAEFPKEGPSILRIQQVVRGDSAAYFCASSPQLGAETQYFGPGTRLLVL.

This clonotype appeared many times. V and J are TRBV6-1 and TRBJ1-5; no clear D gene. The length of the CDR3 is 15 residues. Trimming left V 2 bases short and J 1 base short, with 9 bases between. Germline CDR1 MNHNS, CDR2 SASEGT. CDR3 sequence reads: CASSETTISNQPQHF. DNA of the CDR3: TGTGCCAGCAGTGAAACGACAATAAGCAATCAGCCCCAGCATTTT.

This clonotype was seen once. Since a much larger clone is just one base distant, this may be a read error. CDR3 amino acids: CASSPESGSTIYF. In DNA, the CDR3 is TGTGCCAGCTCACCAGAATCTGGAAGCACCATATATTTT. The V gene is TRBV18, the J gene TRBJ1-3; unclear D gene. Germline loops: CDR1 KGHSH, CDR2 LQKENI. The CDR3 consists of 13 residues.

A single count supports this clonotype. This chain uses TRBV9 with TRBJ2-1; 12 bases are a match to TRBD2. Germline V gene sequence: CDR1 SGDLS, CDR2 YYNGEE. The J segment lost 7 bases and the V segment lost 3 bases, leaving 5 bases of the junction unmatched. The CDR3 sequence is 15 residues long. For the CDR3, the DNA is TGTGCCAGCAGCGGGGGACTAGCGGGCCAGAATGAGCAGTTCTTC. It is translated as CASSGGLAGQNEQFF.

Worth noting for this clonotype: A much larger clone is a single base away; this may be a read error. The V and J genes are TRBV6-2 or TRBV6-3 and TRBJ1-5; maybe TRBD1 (5 bases). Germline V gene data show CDR1 as MNHEY and CDR2 as SVGEGT. The CDR3 totals 13 residues. The CDR3 loop reads CAGSYGGVQPQHF. CDR3 DNA: TGTGCCGGCAGTTACGGAGGGGTTCAGCCCCAGCATTTT.